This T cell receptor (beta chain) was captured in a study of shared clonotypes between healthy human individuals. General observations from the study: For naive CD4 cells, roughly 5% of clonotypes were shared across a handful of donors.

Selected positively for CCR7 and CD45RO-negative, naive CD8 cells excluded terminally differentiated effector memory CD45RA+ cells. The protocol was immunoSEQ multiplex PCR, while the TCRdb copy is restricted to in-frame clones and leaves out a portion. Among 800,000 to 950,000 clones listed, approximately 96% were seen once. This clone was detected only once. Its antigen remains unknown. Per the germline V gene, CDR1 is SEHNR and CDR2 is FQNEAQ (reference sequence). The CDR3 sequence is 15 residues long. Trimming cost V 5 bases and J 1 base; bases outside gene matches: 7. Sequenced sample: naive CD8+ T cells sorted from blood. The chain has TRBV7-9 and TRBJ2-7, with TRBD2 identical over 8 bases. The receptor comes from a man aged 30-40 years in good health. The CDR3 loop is CASSDPASGSYEQYF. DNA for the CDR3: TGTGCCAGCAGCGACCCTGCTAGCGGGTCCTACGAGCAGTACTTC.